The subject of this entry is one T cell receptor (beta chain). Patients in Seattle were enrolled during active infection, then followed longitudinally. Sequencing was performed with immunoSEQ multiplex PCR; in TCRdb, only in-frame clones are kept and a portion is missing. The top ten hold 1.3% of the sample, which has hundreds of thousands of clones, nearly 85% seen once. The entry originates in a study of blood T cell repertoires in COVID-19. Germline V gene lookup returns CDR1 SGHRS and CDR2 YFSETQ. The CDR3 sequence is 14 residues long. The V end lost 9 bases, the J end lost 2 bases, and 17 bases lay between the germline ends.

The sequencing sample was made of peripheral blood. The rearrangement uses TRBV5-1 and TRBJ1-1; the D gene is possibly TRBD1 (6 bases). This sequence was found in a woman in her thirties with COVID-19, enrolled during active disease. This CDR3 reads CATTPTGDNTEAFF. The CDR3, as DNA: TGCGCCACTACACCGACAGGAGATAACACTGAAGCTTTCTTT. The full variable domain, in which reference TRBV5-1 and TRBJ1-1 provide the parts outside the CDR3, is KAGVTQTPRYLIKTRGQQVTLSCSPISGHRSVSWYQQTPGQGLQFLFEYFSETQRNKGNFPGRFSGRQFSNSRSEMNVSTLELGDSALYLCATTPTGDNTEAFFGQGTRLTVV.